The 7 T cell receptor beta chains listed next were all sequenced from one sample in a study of patients and donors after allogeneic stem cell transplantation. MiXCR, run by TCRdb on the RT-PCR reads, gives a single entry per CDR3 protein. The repertoire holds 920,000 or so distinct CDR3 sequences, with 18% as singletons. Sequencing was carried out using blood, either unsorted or a sorted T cell fraction (not recorded which). These receptors were collected from a human donor who was either an allogeneic HSCT recipient or a stem cell or donor lymphocyte infusion donor (not recorded which). It is not recorded whose cells these are; they may come from a transplant donor.

This clonotype was counted many times. An end of the junction differs from the germline gene, which may be a read error. V usage is TRBV5-1 and J usage is TRBJ2-2, with D perhaps matching TRBD1 (6 bases). Germline V gives CDR1 SGHRS, CDR2 YFSETQ. There are 15 residues in the CDR3. The CDR3 coding sequence is TGTGCCAGCAGCCTAGGGACAACGAACACCGGGGAGCTGTTTTTT. Its protein is CASSLGTTNTGELFF.

This chain links TRBV6-2 or TRBV6-3 with TRBJ2-3, with a possible D match to TRBD1 (6 bases). The germline V gene has CDR1 MNHEY and CDR2 SVGEGT. V was shortened by 7 bases and J by 2 bases, with 16 bases between the two germline ends. This CDR3 comprises 15 residues. The CDR3 nucleotides read TGTGCCAGCACGCCCAATCGACAGGCCACAGATACGCAGTATTTT. Translating it yields CASTPNRQATDTQYF.

The CDR3 bases are TGTGCCAGCAGTCCCGGGACAGGGTACACCTTC. It translates to CASSPGTGYTF. The chain recombines TRBV6-5 with TRBJ1-2; 9 bases line up with TRBD1. The ends lost 5 bases at V and 11 bases at J; junction bases unmatched: 3. Germline values: CDR1 MNHEY, CDR2 SVGAGI. CDR3 size: 11 residues.

As concerns this clonotype: The final CDR3 position lacks the conserved phenylalanine or tryptophan, pointing to a likely read error. The chain combines TRBV2 with TRBJ1-1; no clear D gene. The V end lost 1 base, the J end lost 1 base, and 10 bases lay between the germline ends. This CDR3 is 15 amino acids long. CDR1 is SNHLY, CDR2 FYNNEI, per germline. The CDR3, as DNA: TGTGCCAGCAGTGAAGGAACGGGCCGGAACACTGAAGCTTTCTTA. It is translated as CASSEGTGRNTEAFL.

This sequence joins TRBV30 and TRBJ2-1; D is perhaps TRBD2 (7 bases). CDR3 size: 15 residues. Germline CDR1 is GTSNPN and CDR2 is SVGIG (reference sequence). Trimming removed 5 bases from V and 10 bases from J, with 24 bases in between. CDR3 sequence reads: CAWEGKAGAPIEQFF. The DNA of the CDR3 is TGTGCCTGGGAGGGCAAGGCGGGGGCTCCAATCGAGCAGTTCTTC.

The chain has TRBV20-1 and TRBJ2-2; possible D gene TRBD2, 5 bases. Germline V gives CDR1 DFQATT, CDR2 SNEGSKA (reference sequence). The ends were cut back, 2 bases at V and 0 bases at J, with 22 bases in the middle. The CDR3 consists of 19 residues. CDR3 amino acids: CSARRLVKGELANTGELFF. The CDR3 nucleotides read TGCAGTGCTAGACGGTTGGTTAAGGGAGAACTCGCGAACACCGGGGAGCTGTTTTTT.

V and J are TRBV2 and TRBJ1-2, with TRBD1 matching 8 bases. V shed 5 bases and J 0 bases; nucleotides not matched to a gene: 8. The CDR3 length is 16 residues. Germline V gene data show CDR1 as SNHLY and CDR2 as FYNNEI. This CDR3 reads CASSSGTGTTNYGYTF. The CDR3 coding sequence is TGTGCCAGCAGTTCCGGGACAGGAACAACTAACTATGGCTACACCTTC.